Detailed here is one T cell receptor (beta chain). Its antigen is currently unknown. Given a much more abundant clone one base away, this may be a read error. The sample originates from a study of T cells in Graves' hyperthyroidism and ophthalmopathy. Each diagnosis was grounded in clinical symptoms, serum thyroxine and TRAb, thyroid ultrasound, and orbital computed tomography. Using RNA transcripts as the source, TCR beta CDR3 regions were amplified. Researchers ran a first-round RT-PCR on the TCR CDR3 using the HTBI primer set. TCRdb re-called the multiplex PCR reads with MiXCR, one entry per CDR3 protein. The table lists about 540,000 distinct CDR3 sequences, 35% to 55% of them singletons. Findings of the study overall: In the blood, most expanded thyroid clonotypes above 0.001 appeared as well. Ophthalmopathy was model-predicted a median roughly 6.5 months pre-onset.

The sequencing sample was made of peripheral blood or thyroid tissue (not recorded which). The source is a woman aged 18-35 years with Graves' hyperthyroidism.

DNA of the CDR3: TGCAGCGTTGGGACCGGGCTTTGGGATGGCTACACCTTC. It translates to CSVGTGLWDGYTF. The chain links TRBV29-1 to TRBJ1-2, with D unclear. Trimming shortened V by 4 bases and J by 6 bases, and 15 bases separated the two germline ends. Germline V gene data show CDR1 as SQVTM and CDR2 as ANQGSEA. This CDR3 is built from 13 residues.